These 7 T cell receptor beta chains came from one sample sequenced in a study of Ad26.COV2.S vaccination and SARS-CoV-2 variants. Only in-frame clones appear in the TCRdb table, and some are missing; sequencing was by immunoSEQ multiplex PCR. The sample consists of around 450,000 clones, 90% of them appearing once. As for treatment: around 19 received Ad26.COV2.S at low or high dose, single or two shots; five or six received placebo; per-sample allocation not given. Repertoires come from day 63 after the first vaccine or placebo injection. The material was peripheral blood, obtained in a trial of Ad26.COV2.S vaccine versus placebo. Receptor source: a person aged 18-60 years who received the Ad26.COV2.S COVID-19 vaccine or a placebo.

The V and J genes are TRBV9 and TRBJ2-3; TRBD2 matches 16 bases. This CDR3 has 20 amino acids. V lost 4 bases, J lost 1 base, and 12 bases stayed unmatched. The germline V gene has CDR1 SGDLS and CDR2 YYNGEE. CDR3 amino acids: CASSSRPGLAGGRGTDTQYF. Written as DNA, the CDR3 is TGTGCCAGCAGCTCCCGACCGGGACTAGCGGGAGGGAGGGGCACAGATACGCAGTATTTT.

As for this clone: Other DNA sequences of this sample code for an identical CDR3. The chain combines TRBV28 with TRBJ2-1; D uncertain. CDR3 length: 11 residues. V shed 6 bases and J shed 6 bases, with 6 bases lying between them. Germline values: CDR1 MDHEN, CDR2 SYDVKM. CDR3 protein: CASSSFNEQFF. In DNA form, the CDR3 reads TGTGCCAGCAGCTCATTCAATGAGCAGTTCTTC.

V usage is TRBV10-2 and J usage is TRBJ2-1; D gene unclear. V was pared by 6 bases and J by 8 bases, with 17 bases between. Per germline, CDR1 WSHSY and CDR2 SAAADI. This CDR3 contains 14 residues. Written as DNA, the CDR3 is TGCGCCAGCAGGAGATCCATAGTGGGCGATGAGCAGTTCTTC. Amino acid sequence: CASRRSIVGDEQFF.

The V and J genes are TRBV5-1 and TRBJ2-5; 10 bases agree with TRBD2. This CDR3 comprises 16 residues. The ends lost 4 bases at V and 4 bases at J; junction bases unmatched: 10. The germline V gene encodes CDR1 SGHRS and CDR2 YFSETQ. Here the CDR3 reads CASSRSGRASRETQYF. Here the CDR3 DNA reads TGCGCCAGCAGCCGAAGCGGGAGGGCCTCTCGAGAGACCCAGTACTTC.

J is TRBJ2-5 and V is TRBV5-6, with 8 bases that match TRBD1. The length of the CDR3 is 14 residues. Per germline, CDR1 SGHDT and CDR2 YYEEEE. The junction had 2 bases not matched to a gene; V was cut back by 2 bases and J by 2 bases. The CDR3 loop is CASSFGQGQETQYF. As DNA, the CDR3 is TGTGCCAGCAGCTTCGGACAGGGACAAGAGACCCAGTACTTC. The entire variable domain, with the rest obtained from reference TRBV5-6 and TRBJ2-5, is as follows: DAGVTQSPTHLIKTRGQQVTLRCSPKSGHDTVSWYQQALGQGPQFIFQYYEEEERQRGNFPDRFSGHQFPNYSSELNVNALLLGDSALYLCASSFGQGQETQYFGPGTRLLVL.

The V gene is TRBV19, the J gene TRBJ2-5, with D perhaps TRBD1 (5 bases). Per the germline V gene, CDR1 is LNHDA and CDR2 is SQIVND (reference sequence). Trimming stripped 3 bases from V and 4 bases from J, with 15 bases between. The CDR3 covers 15 residues. CDR3 in amino acids: CASSIRGSRSETQYF. Here the CDR3 DNA reads TGTGCCAGTAGTATTAGGGGCTCCCGGTCAGAGACCCAGTACTTC.

This clone is a singleton in its sample. The chain is built from TRBV11-2 and TRBJ2-3; TRBD1 is a possible D gene (6 bases). CDR3 length: 16 amino acids. Looked up from germline, CDR1 is SGHAT and CDR2 is FQNNGV. V was trimmed by 5 bases and J by 0 bases, leaving 15 bases between them. The CDR3 DNA reads TGTGCCAGCAGCCCAGGGGTTAGTGCTAGCACAGATACGCAGTATTTT. Translation: CASSPGVSASTDTQYF.